Reported below is one T cell receptor beta chain. The data stem from a study of blood T cell repertoires in COVID-19. Study-wide background: The study drew acute and convalescent COVID-19 samples from the United States, Italy and Spain. T cells, B-cell-depleted T cells, or PBMCs provided the cDNA or gDNA that served as material.

Losses at the gene ends were 2 bases for V and 2 bases for J; bases not matched to a gene: 11. CDR1 is MNHEY, CDR2 SVGEGT, per germline. This CDR3 contains 17 residues. As handled by the study authors: Amplifying reference gene primers gave estimates of nucleated cell counts. The table came from immunoSEQ multiplex PCR; TCRdb's copy has only in-frame clones and leaves some out. The V and J calls and clone size come from that table; D and trimming were worked out from the DNA. The data contain 250,000 or so clones, roughly 87% of them seen just once; the ten biggest clones take up about 3%. The chain combines TRBV6-2 or TRBV6-3 with TRBJ1-1, with 7 bases that match TRBD1. The source is a man aged 18 to 29 with active or convalescent COVID-19. Sequenced input: peripheral blood. CDR3 loop: CASSYLRTGAFNTEAFF. The CDR3 bases are TGTGCCAGCAGTTACCTTCGGACAGGAGCCTTTAACACTGAAGCTTTCTTT.